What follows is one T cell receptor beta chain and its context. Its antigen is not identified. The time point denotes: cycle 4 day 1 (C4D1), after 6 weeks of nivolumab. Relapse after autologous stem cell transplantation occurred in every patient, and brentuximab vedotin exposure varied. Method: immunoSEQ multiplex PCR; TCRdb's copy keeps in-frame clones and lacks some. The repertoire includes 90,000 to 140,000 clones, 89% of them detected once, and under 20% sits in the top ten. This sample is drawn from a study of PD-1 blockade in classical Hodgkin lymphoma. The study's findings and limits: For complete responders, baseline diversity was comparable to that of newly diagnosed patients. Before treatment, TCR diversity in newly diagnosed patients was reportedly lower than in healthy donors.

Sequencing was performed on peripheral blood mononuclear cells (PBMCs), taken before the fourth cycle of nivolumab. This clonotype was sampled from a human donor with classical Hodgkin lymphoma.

The CDR3 is CASMGTGGYEQYF. The DNA of the CDR3 is TGTGCCAGCATGGGGACAGGCGGCTACGAGCAGTACTTC. The rearrangement joins TRBV28 to TRBJ2-7, with 8 bases fitting TRBD1. V was pared by 7 bases and J by 3 bases, with 5 bases of the junction left unmatched. The germline CDR1 and CDR2 sequences are MDHEN and SYDVKM. The CDR3 length is 13 residues.